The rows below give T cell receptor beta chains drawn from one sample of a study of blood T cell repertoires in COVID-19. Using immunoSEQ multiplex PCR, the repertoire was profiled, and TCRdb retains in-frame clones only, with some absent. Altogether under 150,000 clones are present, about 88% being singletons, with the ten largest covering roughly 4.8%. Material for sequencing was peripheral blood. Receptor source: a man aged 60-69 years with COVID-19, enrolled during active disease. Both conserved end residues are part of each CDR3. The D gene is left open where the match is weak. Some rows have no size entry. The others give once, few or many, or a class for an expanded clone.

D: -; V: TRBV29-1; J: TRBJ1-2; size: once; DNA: TGCAGCGTTGAAGGACGGGAGAGGATGAACTATGGCTACACCTTC; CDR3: CSVEGRERMNYGYTF
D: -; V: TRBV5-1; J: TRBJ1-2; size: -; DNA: TGCGCCAGCAGCCTTACAGGACATGGCTACACCTTC; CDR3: CASSLTGHGYTF
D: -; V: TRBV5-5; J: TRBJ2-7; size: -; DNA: TGTGCCAGCAGCTTGTCCCTTTCCTACGAGCAGTACTTC; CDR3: CASSLSLSYEQYF
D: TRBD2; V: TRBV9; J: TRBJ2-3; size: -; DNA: TGTGCCAGCAGCGTCAGCCTAGCGGGAGAGGGGGGGCCAGATACGCAGTATTTT; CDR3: CASSVSLAGEGGPDTQYF
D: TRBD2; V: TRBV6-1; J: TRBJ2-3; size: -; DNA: TGTGCCAGCAGTGAAGGAGCGGGAGAGCAAGATACGCAGTATTTT; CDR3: CASSEGAGEQDTQYF
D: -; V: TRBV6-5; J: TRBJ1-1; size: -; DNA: TGTGCCAGCTCCGGGTGGAACACTGAAGCTTTCTTT; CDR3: CASSGWNTEAFF
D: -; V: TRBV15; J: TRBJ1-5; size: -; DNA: TGTGCCACCACCGAAGATTTAAGTCAGGGGATGGGTCAGCCCCAGCATTTT; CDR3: CATTEDLSQGMGQPQHF
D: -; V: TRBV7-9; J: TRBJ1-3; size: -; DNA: TGTGCCAGCAGCCCAGGGTTCTCCGTCTCTGGAAACACCATATATTTT; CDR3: CASSPGFSVSGNTIYF
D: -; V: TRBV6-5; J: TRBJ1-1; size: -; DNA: TGTGCCAGCACTTTACGGGGAAGGGGGGAAGCTTTCTTT; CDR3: CASTLRGRGEAFF
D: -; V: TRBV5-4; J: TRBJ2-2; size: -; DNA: TGTGCCAGCAGCTTGGATCCTATGTACACCGGGGAGCTGTTTTTT; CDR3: CASSLDPMYTGELFF
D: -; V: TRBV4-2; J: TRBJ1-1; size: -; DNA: TGTGCCAGCAGCCACTCGGGGGGGAACACTGAAGCTTTCTTT; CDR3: CASSHSGGNTEAFF
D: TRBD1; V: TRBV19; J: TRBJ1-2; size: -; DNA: TGTGCCAGTAGTATAATCGGGACAGGGGGCGATGGCTACACCTTC; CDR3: CASSIIGTGGDGYTF